Only a few counts were recorded for the clone carrying this TCR beta chain. The source of the sample is a study of PD-1 blockade in classical Hodgkin lymphoma. Only in-frame clones appear in the TCRdb table, and some are missing; sequencing was by immunoSEQ multiplex PCR. The table includes 14,000 to 15,000 clones, about 90% detected once. The time point was: newly diagnosed, previously untreated cHL patient sample. PBMCs were thawed, and CD8+ T cells were then isolated from them by magnetic negative selection. This CDR3 has 14 residues. J gave up 4 bases and V 8 bases, and 4 bases lay outside the gene matches. Germline-derived CDR1 and CDR2 are MNHEY and SVGAGI.

This receptor was obtained from a human donor with classical Hodgkin lymphoma. V usage is TRBV6-5 and J usage is TRBJ2-6; 8 bases line up with TRBD1. The sequencing input was CD8+ T cells from blood. CDR3 sequence: CASGRGQGANVLTF. As DNA, the CDR3 is TGTGCCAGCGGCAGGGGGCAAGGGGCCAACGTCCTGACTTTC.